This TCR beta chain was sequenced in a study of cytomegalovirus exposure and HLA in healthy donors. About the research overall: Around 80 million unique TCR sequences came from HLA-typed donors in an early release. Study-wide findings and caveats: In a later analysis, a missense DCLRE1C variant was linked to TCR beta V- and J-gene trimming. Some 150 TCR beta chains were listed as cytomegalovirus-associated.

PCR was performed using 60 Vbeta and 13 Jbeta primers. Profiled with immunoSEQ multiplex PCR; TCRdb holds only in-frame clones, not every one. The data show over 120,000 clones, over 70% seen once. As to this clone: What it recognizes is unknown.

The V and J ends lost 0 bases and 2 bases, in that order; junction bases with no gene match: 9. The CDR3 is 17 amino acids. Germline V gene data show CDR1 as SGDLS and CDR2 as YYNGEE. The sequencing sample was made of PBMCs. J is TRBJ2-3 and V is TRBV9; 7 nucleotides match TRBD2. This receptor was taken from a man aged 30 to 39 in good health and CMV-seronegative. The CDR3 spells CASSVEGGGAITDTQYF. The CDR3 DNA follows: TGTGCCAGCAGCGTAGAGGGCGGGGGAGCTATCACAGATACGCAGTATTTT.